A selection of T cell receptor beta chains follows, all from one sample in a study of blood T cell repertoires in COVID-19. Sequencing was performed with immunoSEQ multiplex PCR; in TCRdb, only in-frame clones are kept and a portion is missing. The sample consists of 180,000 or so clones, 80% to 90% of them appearing once. The specimen was peripheral blood. The receptors derive from a man in his forties with active or convalescent COVID-19. CDR3s include the opening cysteine and the closing phenylalanine or tryptophan. The order of the fields is clone size, V gene, D gene, J gene, CDR3 DNA, CDR3 protein. The D gene is left open where the match is weak. Some rows mark clone size as missing; the rest say once, few, many or name a class of expanded clone.

once	TRBV15	-	TRBJ2-7	TGTGCCACCAGCAGAGATTTAGGAGGGGTAGAGCAGTACTTC	CATSRDLGGVEQYF
-	TRBV5-4	-	TRBJ1-6	TGTGCCAGCAGCTTGACGGCAGGGAATAATTCACCCCTCCACTTT	CASSLTAGNNSPLHF
-	TRBV18	TRBD2	TRBJ2-2	TGTGCCAGCTCACGGCTAGCGGGGGTGAAAGAACCCGGGGAGCTGTTTTTT	CASSRLAGVKEPGELFF
-	TRBV9	-	TRBJ1-1	TGTGCCAGCAGCGTCAACAGGGCCACTGAAGCTTTCTTT	CASSVNRATEAFF
-	TRBV15	TRBD1	TRBJ1-5	TGTGCCACCAGCAGAGATCAGGGGACAGGGTTTCGGCAGCCCCAGCATTTT	CATSRDQGTGFRQPQHF
-	TRBV19	-	TRBJ2-2	TGTGCCAGTAGTATAGCGGGGAACACCGGGGAGCTGTTTTTT	CASSIAGNTGELFF
-	TRBV6-5	-	TRBJ2-1	TGTGCCAGCAGGACTGGAGGCTCCTACAATGAGCAGTTCTTC	CASRTGGSYNEQFF
few	TRBV7-2	-	TRBJ1-1	TGTGCCAGCAGCTTAGGGGCAGGCCCATTCACTGAAGCTTTCTTT	CASSLGAGPFTEAFF
once	TRBV30	TRBD1	TRBJ2-1	TGTGCCTGGAGTAGGGACAGGGGGCTTCCTATAGTTGTCTACAATGAGCAGTTCTTC	CAWSRDRGLPIVVYNEQFF
once	TRBV30	-	TRBJ2-5	TGTGCCTGGAGTGACCTCAGCGACGGTCGGGACTCCTCTAAAGGGGAGACCCAGTACTTC	CAWSDLSDGRDSSKGETQYF
-	TRBV12-5	-	TRBJ1-1	TGTGCTAGTGGTTTGGAGAACCCTATAAACACTGAAGCTTTCTTT	CASGLENPINTEAFF
-	TRBV6-5	-	TRBJ1-1	TGTGCCAGCAGTTGGCGGGACGGAATAAACACTGAAGCTTTCTTT	CASSWRDGINTEAFF
-	TRBV9	-	TRBJ2-6	TGTGCCAGCACCCTGTCTGGGGCCAACGTCCTGACTTTC	CASTLSGANVLTF
-	TRBV6-4	TRBD1	TRBJ2-3	TGTGCCAGCAGTGTCTCCGGGACAGGGGGATATACGCAGTATTTT	CASSVSGTGGYTQYF
-	TRBV10-3	TRBD1	TRBJ1-1	TGTGCCATCAGTGGAGGGGACAGGGGGCGGGGAGGCACTGAAGCTTTCTTT	CAISGGDRGRGGTEAFF
-	TRBV5-1	-	TRBJ1-1	TGCGCCAGCCGCGACATCTTGGGTGGCACTGAAGCTTTCTTT	CASRDILGGTEAFF
-	TRBV7-2	-	TRBJ1-2	TGTGCCAGCAGCCCTCAGGGAGGCTATGGCTACACCTTC	CASSPQGGYGYTF
few	TRBV23-1	-	TRBJ1-4	TGCGCCAGCAGTCAACTGGGACAATCCAGTGAAAAACTGTTTTTT	CASSQLGQSSEKLFF
-	TRBV4-1	TRBD1	TRBJ1-2	TGCGCCAGCAGCCTAACGGACAGGGAGAACTATGGCTACACCTTC	CASSLTDRENYGYTF
-	TRBV6-5	TRBD1	TRBJ1-2	TGTGCCAGCAAGACTGGGGGACAGGGGGACTATGGCTACACCTTC	CASKTGGQGDYGYTF
-	TRBV6-5	TRBD1	TRBJ1-1	TGTGCCAGCAAAAAAACGGGACAGGGGAGGGCTTTCTTT	CASKKTGQGRAFF
-	TRBV29-1	TRBD1	TRBJ1-2	TGCAGCGTCGGGACAGGAAATAACTATGGCTACACCTTC	CSVGTGNNYGYTF
-	TRBV6-6	TRBD1	TRBJ2-1	TGTGCCAGCAGTTATTTACCCAGGACAGGGCAGCAGTTCTTC	CASSYLPRTGQQFF
-	TRBV5-4	-	TRBJ1-1	TGTGCCAGCAGCCCCAGGGGCGCAGGGGCAACTTACGCTGAAGCTTTCTTT	CASSPRGAGATYAEAFF
-	TRBV28	-	TRBJ1-2	TGTGCCAGCATAAGGCAGTCGGGTAGTGGCTACACCTTC	CASIRQSGSGYTF
-	TRBV20-1	-	TRBJ1-2	TGCAGTGCTAGTCTCAGTAACTATGGCTACACCTTC	CSASLSNYGYTF
-	TRBV19	-	TRBJ1-2	TGTGCCAGTAGCCGCGATTATCAGCGGATTGACTATGGCTACACCTTC	CASSRDYQRIDYGYTF
-	TRBV10-3	TRBD1	TRBJ2-1	TGTGCCATCAGTCCAGGACAGGGGGCATCCTACAATGAGCAGTTCTTC	CAISPGQGASYNEQFF
-	TRBV4-1	TRBD1	TRBJ1-1	TGCGCCAGCAGCTCCCTGACAGGGGGTTTGACTGAAGCTTTCTTT	CASSSLTGGLTEAFF
few	TRBV5-3	-	TRBJ2-7	TGTGCCAGAAGCCCCGCGGGAGACAGGCGTAATTCCTACGAGCAGTACTTC	CARSPAGDRRNSYEQYF
-	TRBV6-5	TRBD1	TRBJ1-1	TGTGCCAGCAGTCTCGGGACAGGGGTTAACACTGAAGCTTTCTTT	CASSLGTGVNTEAFF
-	TRBV15	-	TRBJ1-4	TGTGCCACCAGCAGAGATCCGGGGGTTACTAATGAAAAACTGTTTTTT	CATSRDPGVTNEKLFF
-	TRBV18	-	TRBJ1-1	TGTGCCAGCTCACCACGCGGCAGGGTAGTGAACACTGAAGCTTTCTTT	CASSPRGRVVNTEAFF
-	TRBV19	TRBD1	TRBJ1-5	TGTGCCAGTAGACCAGGACAGGGGAGGCAGCCCCAGCATTTT	CASRPGQGRQPQHF
-	TRBV5-1	TRBD1	TRBJ2-7	TGCGCCAGCAGCTTGGCAGACAGGGGTATTGTCGAGCAGTACTTC	CASSLADRGIVEQYF
-	TRBV5-6	-	TRBJ2-2	TGTGCCAGCAGCTTCAAGGGAGGCGGGGAGCTGTTTTTT	CASSFKGGGELFF
-	TRBV6-5	-	TRBJ1-2	TGTGCCAGCAGTTACTCGGCAGGGCTGTATGGCTACACCTTC	CASSYSAGLYGYTF
-	TRBV5-1	TRBD1	TRBJ1-4	TGCGCCAGCAGCTTGGCAGGGGGGTCAACTAATGAAAAACTGTTTTTT	CASSLAGGSTNEKLFF
-	TRBV27	TRBD2	TRBJ2-3	TGTGCCAGCAGTTTCGGGGGGGCAGTAGATACGCAGTATTTT	CASSFGGAVDTQYF